A selection of T cell receptor beta chains follows, all from one sample in a study of blood T cell repertoires in COVID-19. This table comes from immunoSEQ multiplex PCR, and its TCRdb copy is limited to in-frame clones, with some not included. The table includes 200,000 to 250,000 clones, roughly 84% detected once. The sample consisted of peripheral blood. The receptor source for this set is a woman of 80 years or more with acute or convalescent COVID-19. CDR3s include the opening cysteine and the closing phenylalanine or tryptophan. D genes are given only for firm matches. Rows may omit the clone size; those that give it use once, few, many or a size class.

j_call	d_call	clone_size	v_call	cdr3_nt	cdr3_aa
TRBJ1-6	.	.	TRBV28	TGTGCCAGCAGTTCCGGACAGAGCTCCTATAATTCACCCCTCCACTTT	CASSSGQSSYNSPLHF
TRBJ2-5	TRBD2	.	TRBV28	TGTGCCAGCAGTTTACAGGCTAGCGGGGGGCCGACAGAGACCCAGTACTTC	CASSLQASGGPTETQYF
TRBJ2-5	TRBD1	.	TRBV6-2/TRBV6-3	TGTGCCAGCAGTTACCCGGGACAGCTCGACTACCAAGAGACCCAGTACTTC	CASSYPGQLDYQETQYF
TRBJ2-6	.	.	TRBV28	TGTGCCAGCAGTTTATCGGCAGGGATCTCTGGGGCCAACGTCCTGACTTTC	CASSLSAGISGANVLTF
TRBJ1-1	.	.	TRBV19	TGTGCCAGTAGTCCAGCGGGGGGGGTAGTAACTGAAGCTTTCTTT	CASSPAGGVVTEAFF
TRBJ1-3	.	few	TRBV27	TGTGCCAGCAGTGTGGGCCTTTTCTCTGGAAACACCATATATTTT	CASSVGLFSGNTIYF
TRBJ2-7	TRBD2	.	TRBV6-5	TGTGCCAGCAGTTCCGGGACTACCATTTACGAGCAGTACTTC	CASSSGTTIYEQYF
TRBJ1-5	TRBD1	.	TRBV19	TGTGCCAGTGGAGACAGGGACAAGCCCCAGCATTTT	CASGDRDKPQHF
TRBJ2-2	TRBD1	.	TRBV7-2	TGTGCCAGCAGCTCTCCAGGGGGGAACACCGGGGAGCTGTTTTTT	CASSSPGGNTGELFF
TRBJ1-5	TRBD1	.	TRBV28	TGTGCCAGCAGTTTTAAGGGACAGGCGTCTAGCGGACCCCAGCATTTT	CASSFKGQASSGPQHF
TRBJ2-5	.	.	TRBV3-1/TRBV3-2	TGTGCCAGCAGCCAAGGCGGGGCCCCTTGGGCCCAGTACTTC	CASSQGGAPWAQYF
TRBJ1-1	.	.	TRBV12-3/TRBV12-4	TGTGCCAGCAGTCCCTTATTAGCGGCTTTCTTT	CASSPLLAAFF
TRBJ1-2	TRBD1	.	TRBV19	TGTGCCAGTAGCAACACAGCTAGAGGACAGGGGTCGGATGGCTACACCTTC	CASSNTARGQGSDGYTF
TRBJ1-2	TRBD1	.	TRBV4-3	TGCGCCAGCAGCCAGGGACAGGGTAGCCACACCTTC	CASSQGQGSHTF
TRBJ1-1	.	.	TRBV7-2	TGTGCCAGCAGCATAGGGGCCAGGCAAGCTTTCTTT	CASSIGARQAFF
TRBJ1-5	.	few	TRBV19	TGTGCCAGTAGCGAGACAATTGGCAATCAGCCCCAGCATTTT	CASSETIGNQPQHF
TRBJ1-1	.	.	TRBV19	TGTGCCAGTAGTATAGCCCTCAACATGAACACTGAAGCTTTCTTT	CASSIALNMNTEAFF
TRBJ1-2	.	.	TRBV6-5	TGTGCCAGCAGTAAAACAGGGTTCGGGTATGGCTACACCTTC	CASSKTGFGYGYTF
TRBJ2-5	.	.	TRBV7-2	TGTGCCAGCAGCTTAGTTAGTGGCGGTCGGCGGATCGGAGAGACCCAGTACTTC	CASSLVSGGRRIGETQYF
TRBJ2-5	.	.	TRBV3-1/TRBV3-2	TGTGCCAGCAGCCAAAGGACTCCGGGACTGGGCGAGGCCCAGTACTTC	CASSQRTPGLGEAQYF
TRBJ1-4	TRBD1	.	TRBV6-6	TGTGCCAGCAGTCATGGCATGACAGGGGCGGGTGCAACTAATGAAAAACTGTTTTTT	CASSHGMTGAGATNEKLFF
TRBJ2-3	.	.	TRBV5-1	TGCGCCAGCAGCTTGTTTACTAGATTCACAGATACGCAGTATTTT	CASSLFTRFTDTQYF
TRBJ1-2	TRBD1	.	TRBV18	TGTGCCAGCTCACCGGACGGGACAGCTGACTATGGCTACACCTTC	CASSPDGTADYGYTF
TRBJ2-7	.	.	TRBV6-5	TGTGCCAGCAGTTACGTTGGGGCGGACGAGCAGTACTTC	CASSYVGADEQYF
TRBJ2-7	.	.	TRBV5-1	TGCGCCAGCAGGAGGGACAACCTCTACGAGCAGTACTTC	CASRRDNLYEQYF
TRBJ1-4	TRBD1	.	TRBV25-1	TGTGCCAGCAGTGTTAAGGTGGGGACAGGCATGGTTAATGAAAAACTGTTTTTT	CASSVKVGTGMVNEKLFF
TRBJ2-1	TRBD1	.	TRBV5-6	TGTGCCAGCAGCTTGGAGAGGGGGCCTCCCTACAATGAGCAGTTCTTC	CASSLERGPPYNEQFF
TRBJ1-2	.	few	TRBV19	TGTGCCAGTAGTAAGGGGCAGACACAGGGATATGGCTACACCTTC	CASSKGQTQGYGYTF
TRBJ2-5	.	.	TRBV5-4	TGTGCCAGCAGCTTGGACGGACGGGGCCAAGAGACCCAGTACTTC	CASSLDGRGQETQYF
TRBJ2-3	TRBD2	.	TRBV6-4	TGTGCCAGCAGTGAGTCTAGCGGCCTTACAGATACGCAGTATTTT	CASSESSGLTDTQYF
TRBJ2-1	TRBD1	.	TRBV9	TGTGCCAGCAGCGTAGCACAGGGGGCCTCCTACAATGAGCAGTTCTTC	CASSVAQGASYNEQFF
TRBJ1-4	.	.	TRBV5-4	TGTGCCAGCAGCCCATCGTCGAGGGCGGCTAATGAAAAACTGTTTTTT	CASSPSSRAANEKLFF
TRBJ1-1	.	.	TRBV9	TGTGCCAGCAGCTTTCGAGGGGGCACTGAAGCTTTCTTT	CASSFRGGTEAFF
TRBJ1-1	.	few	TRBV5-1	TGCGCCAGCAGCTTGGTAGGGAGCGCCGAAGCTTTCTTT	CASSLVGSAEAFF
TRBJ2-7	.	.	TRBV3-1/TRBV3-2	TGTGCCAGCAGCCAATTTATAGCGGTAGCTACCTACGAGCAGTACTTC	CASSQFIAVATYEQYF
TRBJ2-3	TRBD2	.	TRBV11-3	TGTGCCAGCAGCTTAGGCGGGGGGGGCACAGATACGCAGTATTTT	CASSLGGGGTDTQYF
TRBJ2-1	.	.	TRBV19	TGTGCCAGTAGTATATCCGGGCAGGGGACCTACAATGAGCAGTTCTTC	CASSISGQGTYNEQFF
TRBJ2-2	TRBD2	few	TRBV5-4	TGTGCCACCACTAGCGAAAGGGAGCTGTTTTTT	CATTSERELFF
TRBJ1-2	.	.	TRBV2	TGTGCCAGCAGTGAAGCACCGAGCTATGGCTACACCTTC	CASSEAPSYGYTF
TRBJ1-1	.	.	TRBV4-2	TGTGCCAGCAGCCGAGGTGCGGGGGCGATGAACACTGAAGCTTTCTTT	CASSRGAGAMNTEAFF
TRBJ1-2	TRBD1	.	TRBV19	TGTGCCAGTATGGGGGACAGGAACGCCATCAACCCCTATGGCTACACCTTC	CASMGDRNAINPYGYTF
TRBJ1-2	.	.	TRBV29-1	TGCAGCGTTGGGGGGCCCGGCTATGGCTACACCTTC	CSVGGPGYGYTF
TRBJ1-2	.	.	TRBV11-2	TGTGCCAGCAGCTTAAACGGACTTTTTGGCTACACCTTC	CASSLNGLFGYTF
TRBJ1-6	.	.	TRBV14	TGTGCCAGCAGCCCCCTATTGCAAGATAATTCACCCCTCCACTTT	CASSPLLQDNSPLHF
TRBJ1-3	.	.	TRBV6-5	TGTGCCGCGGGGGTCTCTGGAAACACCATATATTTT	CAAGVSGNTIYF
TRBJ1-1	.	.	TRBV7-7	TGTGCCAGCAGCTTCGGCGGGAACACTGAAGCTTTCTTT	CASSFGGNTEAFF